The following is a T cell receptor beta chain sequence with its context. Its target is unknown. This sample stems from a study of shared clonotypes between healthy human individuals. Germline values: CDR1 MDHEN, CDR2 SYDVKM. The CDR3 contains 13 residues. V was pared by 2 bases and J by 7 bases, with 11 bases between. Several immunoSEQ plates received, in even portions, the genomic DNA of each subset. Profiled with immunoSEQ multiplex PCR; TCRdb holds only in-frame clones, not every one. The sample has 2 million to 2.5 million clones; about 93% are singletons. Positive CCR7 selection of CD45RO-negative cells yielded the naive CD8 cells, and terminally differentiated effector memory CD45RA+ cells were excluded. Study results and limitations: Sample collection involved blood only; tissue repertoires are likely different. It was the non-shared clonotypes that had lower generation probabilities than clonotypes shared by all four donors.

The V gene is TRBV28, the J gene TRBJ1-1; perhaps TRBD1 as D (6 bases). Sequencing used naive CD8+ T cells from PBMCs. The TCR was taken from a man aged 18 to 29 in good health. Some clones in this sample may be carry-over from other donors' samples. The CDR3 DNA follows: TGTGCCAGCAGTTTACAGGGACAAGATGAAGCTTTCTTT. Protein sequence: CASSLQGQDEAFF.